The 27 T cell receptor beta chains in this list originate from one sample, sequenced in a study of cytomegalovirus exposure and HLA in healthy donors. Produced via immunoSEQ multiplex PCR; TCRdb's table is partial and in-frame only. Among 150,000 to 200,000 clones, 85% were seen once, and the ten largest hold 2% to 2.5%. Specimen: PBMCs. The source of these receptors is a man aged 25 to 45 in good health and CMV-seropositive.

V and J are TRBV4-1 and TRBJ2-2; TRBD2 matches 9 bases. The CDR3 is made up of 16 amino acids. The germline CDR1 and CDR2 sequences are MGHRA and YSYEKL. The V gene end was trimmed by 3 bases and the J gene end by 2 bases; junction bases not matched to a gene: 4. The CDR3 here is CASSHLGLANTGELFF. The CDR3 DNA sequence: TGCGCCAGCAGCCATTTGGGACTAGCTAACACCGGGGAGCTGTTTTTT.

The rearrangement links TRBV29-1 to TRBJ2-1, with TRBD1 matching 9 bases. The CDR3 extends over 14 amino acids. The V segment lost 3 bases and the J segment 7 bases; nucleotides outside the gene matches: 7. Germline CDR1 and CDR2: SQVTM and ANQGSEA. The CDR3 region has the DNA TGCAGCGTTGATGGGGGACAGGGTAGGAATGAGCAGTTCTTC. It yields the protein CSVDGGQGRNEQFF.

Comments on this clone: The same CDR3 arises from other DNA sequences in this sample as well. This rearrangement joins TRBV29-1 to TRBJ1-1, with D perhaps matching TRBD1 (5 bases). Trimming took 6 bases from V and 0 from J, leaving 17 bases between them. Germline CDR1 reads SQVTM; CDR2 reads ANQGSEA. This CDR3 comprises 15 residues. The CDR3 DNA is TGCAGCGTGGGGCCAGGGTGGGGAATGAACACTGAAGCTTTCTTT. It yields the protein CSVGPGWGMNTEAFF.

This clone was counted only a few times. V is TRBV19 and J is TRBJ1-5, with 8 bases identical to TRBD1. This CDR3 comprises 15 residues. With 4 bases clipped from V and 1 base from J, the junction kept 3 bases outside the gene matches. The germline V gene has CDR1 LNHDA and CDR2 SQIVND (reference sequence). For the CDR3, the DNA is TGTGCCAGTAGTAAGCCAGGGGGCAGCAATCAGCCCCAGCATTTT. Protein sequence: CASSKPGGSNQPQHF. The whole variable domain, filled in from reference TRBV19 and TRBJ1-5, reads DGGITQSPKYLFRKEGQNVTLSCEQNLNHDAMYWYRQDPGQGLRLIYYSQIVNDFQKGDIAEGYSVSREKKESFPLTVTSAQKNPTAFYLCASSKPGGSNQPQHFGDGTRLSIL.

This clone was found a few times. The chain combines TRBV29-1 with TRBJ2-7, with D possibly being TRBD1 (5 bases). With 7 bases removed from V and 11 bases from J, the gap between germline ends came to 15 bases. Germline CDR1 is SQVTM and CDR2 is ANQGSEA. This CDR3 is built from 10 residues. This chain's CDR3 is CSASSETEYF. CDR3 nucleotides: TGCAGCGCTTCTTCGGAGACAGAGTACTTC.

V is TRBV6-9 and J is TRBJ2-5; 10 bases match TRBD2. The V gene's germline CDR1 is MNHGY and CDR2 SVAAGI. After removal of 2 bases from V and 1 base from J, the junction contained 4 bases not matched to a gene. This CDR3 comprises 16 residues. The DNA for the CDR3 is TGTGCCAGCAGTTATCGTAGCGGGGGGATCCAAGAGACCCAGTACTTC. This gives the protein CASSYRSGGIQETQYF.

This clone has a handful of counts. This sequence joins TRBV2 and TRBJ1-1; D uncertain. The CDR3 extends over 11 amino acids. V was clipped by 0 bases and J by 11 bases, with 7 bases between them. Germline CDR1 and CDR2: SNHLY and FYNNEI. The CDR3 DNA reads as TGTGCCAGCAGTGAAGCCAGGAACGCTTTCTTT. Residues: CASSEARNAFF.

This chain connects TRBV5-1 to TRBJ2-2, with D hard to call. This CDR3 is 14 amino acids long. Germline lookup yields CDR1 SGHRS and CDR2 YFSETQ. V was shortened by 4 bases and J by 4 bases, with 11 bases between the two germline ends. CDR3 sequence reads: CASSLPSGTGELFF. The CDR3 coding sequence is TGCGCCAGCAGCCTCCCGTCCGGCACCGGGGAGCTGTTTTTT.

The rearrangement uses TRBV2 and TRBJ2-5; no firm D call. CDR3 size: 12 residues. Per germline, CDR1 SNHLY and CDR2 FYNNEI. V was trimmed by 8 bases and J by 4 bases, leaving 11 bases between them. The CDR3 here is CASGDAVETQYF. CDR3 sequence (DNA): TGTGCCAGCGGCGACGCGGTAGAGACCCAGTACTTC.

J is TRBJ2-7 and V is TRBV7-6; 11 positions match TRBD1. J gave up 4 bases and V 1 base, and 3 bases lay outside the gene matches. The CDR3 is made up of 15 amino acids. Germline V gives CDR1 SGHVS, CDR2 FNYEAQ. The CDR3 protein is CASSLGGQGGYEQYF. CDR3 sequence (DNA): TGTGCCAGCAGCTTAGGGGGACAGGGGGGGTACGAGCAGTACTTC.

This chain connects TRBV18 to TRBJ2-3; possible D gene TRBD1, 5 bases. Trimming left V 1 base short and J 4 bases short, with 12 bases between. The CDR3 loop spans 15 amino acids. Germline V gene lookup returns CDR1 KGHSH and CDR2 LQKENI. The chain's CDR3 is CASSPRIGEADTQYF. The CDR3 DNA sequence: TGTGCCAGCTCACCACGCATAGGGGAAGCAGATACGCAGTATTTT.

The J gene is TRBJ2-7, the V gene TRBV18; TRBD2 matches at 13 bases. Germline CDR1 and CDR2: KGHSH and LQKENI. V lost 6 bases and J lost 1; bases outside the gene matches: 6. This CDR3 is 16 amino acids long. The chain's CDR3 is CASSPGTSGTSYEQYF. CDR3 coding DNA: TGTGCCAGCTCCCCCGGGACTAGCGGGACTTCCTACGAGCAGTACTTC.

This clone came up a few times. The rearrangement joins TRBV4-1 to TRBJ2-7, with TRBD1 as a possible D gene (5 bases). The CDR3 is 19 residues long. V gave up 4 bases and J gave up 3 bases, with 28 bases separating them. The germline V gene encodes CDR1 MGHRA and CDR2 YSYEKL. This CDR3 reads CASSRATGTGPFANYEQYF. CDR3 DNA sequence: TGCGCCAGCAGCCGCGCCACCGGAACAGGCCCTTTTGCTAACTACGAGCAGTACTTC.

The chain joins TRBV11-1 to TRBJ1-2; 7 bases are a match to TRBD1. J gave up 4 bases and V 2 bases, and 7 bases lay outside the gene matches. The CDR3 runs 15 residues. Germline CDR1 and CDR2: SGHAT and FQDESV (reference sequence). In DNA, the CDR3 is TGTGCCAGCAGCTTAATGAGGACAGGATCCTATGGCTACACCTTC. It specifies CASSLMRTGSYGYTF.

The chain carries TRBV19 and TRBJ2-7, with 9 nucleotides matching TRBD1. V was pared by 5 bases and J by 6 bases, with 11 bases of the junction left unmatched. The CDR3 consists of 15 residues. Germline-derived CDR1 and CDR2 are LNHDA and SQIVND (reference sequence). The CDR3 loop reads CASSPRDRATGEQYF. The DNA of the CDR3 is TGTGCCAGTAGTCCCAGGGACAGGGCAACTGGCGAGCAGTACTTC.

This chain joins TRBV19 and TRBJ1-1; D remains ambiguous. The V gene's germline CDR1 is LNHDA and CDR2 SQIVND (reference sequence). The length of the CDR3 is 13 residues. The germline V and J ends were trimmed by 7 bases and 1 base, with 10 bases remaining between them. The CDR3 DNA reads TGTGCCAGTAAAGAGACAACGAACACTGAAGCTTTCTTT. It encodes CASKETTNTEAFF.

The rearrangement links TRBV7-2 to TRBJ1-2; the D is unclear. The germline V gene encodes CDR1 SGHTA and CDR2 FQGNSA. The CDR3 spans 13 residues. The ends were cut back, 2 bases at V and 5 bases at J, with 9 bases in the middle. CDR3: CASSLYQHYGYTF. As DNA, the CDR3 is TGTGCCAGCAGCTTATATCAACATTATGGCTACACCTTC.

The chain has TRBV5-1 and TRBJ2-5; the match to TRBD2 covers 10 bases. Germline CDR1 reads SGHRS; CDR2 reads YFSETQ. J lost 4 bases, V lost 0 bases, and 6 bases had no gene match. The CDR3 consists of 16 residues. The CDR3 nucleotides are TGCGCCAGCAGCTTGGCGGTAGCGGGGGGAAGAGAGACCCAGTACTTC. This codes for CASSLAVAGGRETQYF.

Here the CDR3 DNA reads TGTGCCAGCATGTTGCCGGACAGGGACAATGAGCAGTTCTTC. The encoded protein is CASMLPDRDNEQFF. This chain uses TRBV27 with TRBJ2-1; 8 nucleotides match TRBD1. J lost 5 bases, V lost 7 bases, and 7 bases had no gene match. The germline CDR1 and CDR2 sequences are MNHEY and SMNVEV (reference sequence). CDR3 length: 14 amino acids.

This sequence joins TRBV5-1 and TRBJ2-4; D possibly corresponds to TRBD1 (5 bases). The CDR3 has 14 residues. V gave up 6 bases and J gave up 5 bases, with 15 bases separating them. Germline CDR1 reads SGHRS; CDR2 reads YFSETQ. CDR3 bases: TGCGCCAGCACCGGACCACAGGCCCAAAACATTCAGTACTTC. Protein: CASTGPQAQNIQYF.

The chain couples TRBV4-1 to TRBJ1-2; 10 bases agree with TRBD1. The V gene end was trimmed by 1 base and the J gene end by 5 bases; junction bases not matched to a gene: 13. This CDR3 comprises 18 residues. Looked up from germline, CDR1 is MGHRA and CDR2 is YSYEKL. The CDR3 DNA reads as TGCGCCAGCAGCCAAGTTTTTCTCCCGGACAGGGGGAATTATGGCTACACCTTC. It codes for CASSQVFLPDRGNYGYTF.

This chain joins TRBV4-3 and TRBJ1-2; 8 bases line up with TRBD1. V lost 1 base, J lost 7 bases, and 11 bases stayed unmatched. This CDR3 has 16 amino acids. Germline loops: CDR1 LGHNA, CDR2 YSLEER. Here the CDR3 DNA reads TGCGCCAGCAGCCAAGCGGGAAAGGCAGGGGGCGGTGGCTACACCTTC. This encodes CASSQAGKAGGGGYTF.

CDR3 nucleotides: TGCGCCAGCAGCCAAGAAACGGGACAGACCTATGGCTACACCTTC. This codes for CASSQETGQTYGYTF. The chain combines TRBV4-3 with TRBJ1-2, with 7 bases that match TRBD1. CDR1 is LGHNA, CDR2 YSLEER, per germline. The V segment lost 0 bases and the J segment 4 bases; nucleotides outside the gene matches: 5. The CDR3 sequence is 15 residues long.

The chain links TRBV7-2 to TRBJ2-7; TRBD1 matches at 11 bases. The germline CDR1 and CDR2 sequences are SGHTA and FQGNSA. V lost 3 bases to trimming and J lost 8 bases; unmatched junction nucleotides: 0. CDR3 length equals 12 residues. DNA of the CDR3: TGTGCCAGCAGCTTGGACAGGGGGCAGCAGTACTTC. Translation gives CASSLDRGQQYF.

The chain is built from TRBV7-9 and TRBJ2-1, with a possible D match to TRBD2 (6 bases). Germline V gene lookup returns CDR1 SEHNR and CDR2 FQNEAQ (reference sequence). V gave up 5 bases and J gave up 4 bases, with 15 bases separating them. The CDR3 is made up of 15 amino acids. In DNA, the CDR3 is TGTGCCAGCAGCCCCCCCGGACTACAGTACAATGAGCAGTTCTTC. Translation gives CASSPPGLQYNEQFF.

This chain uses TRBV19 with TRBJ2-3, with 11 bases fitting TRBD2. The CDR3 is 20 amino acids. Germline-derived CDR1 and CDR2 are LNHDA and SQIVND (reference sequence). With V trimmed by 0 bases and J by 6 bases, 17 bases remained unmatched. For the CDR3, the DNA is TGTGCCAGTAGTATAGAAAGGGCTAGCGGGGGGCTATGGACAACGGATACGCAGTATTTT. The encoded protein is CASSIERASGGLWTTDTQYF.

This chain links TRBV4-1 with TRBJ1-1, with TRBD1 identical over 11 bases. V lost 2 bases, J lost 0 bases, and 5 bases stayed unmatched. Germline V CDR1 and CDR2: MGHRA, YSYEKL. This CDR3 spans 17 amino acids. Written as DNA, the CDR3 is TGCGCCAGCAGCCAAACCCGGGACAGGGGGGTGAACACTGAAGCTTTCTTT. It is translated as CASSQTRDRGVNTEAFF.